The clone carrying this T cell receptor beta chain was counted once. Its matching antigen is unknown. This sample is drawn from a study of T cell responses to AZD1222 COVID-19 vaccine. Sequenced by immunoSEQ multiplex PCR; TCRdb stores in-frame clones only, minus some. This sample carries approximately 80,000 clones, roughly 90% of them seen once, and the ten largest clones take approximately 5.4%. CDR1 MGHDK and CDR2 SYGVNS come from the germline V gene. Between the trimmed V and J ends, which lost 5 bases and 1 base, there was a span of 14 bases. This CDR3 region has 15 residues. Regarding the study as a whole: AZD1222 recipients seropositive at baseline numbered only six or seven. Variant regions that are unmutated are reportedly the target of nearly half of spike-specific TCRs.

The sequence came from an adult in good health. The sample here was peripheral blood, taken on day 0 of MenACWY control vaccination. The J gene is TRBJ1-2, the V gene TRBV25-1, with D tentatively TRBD1 (5 bases). The CDR3, as DNA: TGTGCCAGCAGTCCTCCGGGGCGGATTAACTATGGCTACACCTTC. Amino acid sequence: CASSPPGRINYGYTF.